These T cell receptor beta chains were read from a single sample in a study of T cell responses to AZD1222 COVID-19 vaccine. Clones were read by immunoSEQ multiplex PCR, and TCRdb kept only the in-frame ones, dropping some. Seen here are roughly 200,000 clones, less than 95% observed once, and the top ten hold 1.5% to 2%. The source was peripheral blood, collected 28 days after the second dose of the MenACWY control vaccine. Every receptor here comes from an adult who received the MenACWY meningococcal vaccine as a control. Both conserved end residues are part of each CDR3. The D gene is left open where the match is weak. Some rows have no size entry. The others give once, few or many, or a class for an expanded clone.

abundance: -
d_gene: TRBD1
v_gene: TRBV7-9
j_gene: TRBJ1-1
CDR3nt: TGTGCCAGCAGCATCAGGGGGAATACTGAAGCTTTCTTT
CDR3aa: CASSIRGNTEAFF

abundance: -
d_gene: -
v_gene: TRBV6-5
j_gene: TRBJ2-5
CDR3nt: TGTGCCAGCAGTCCCCCTGGCATACAAGAGACCCAGTACTTC
CDR3aa: CASSPPGIQETQYF

abundance: -
d_gene: -
v_gene: TRBV5-1
j_gene: TRBJ1-2
CDR3nt: TGCGCCAGCAGCTTGGTGGGCAGCCGGGATATAGACTATGGCTACACCTTC
CDR3aa: CASSLVGSRDIDYGYTF

abundance: once
d_gene: -
v_gene: TRBV9
j_gene: TRBJ2-1
CDR3nt: TGTGCCAGCAGCGCCTACGATTTGGATTCCTACAATGAGCAGTTCTTC
CDR3aa: CASSAYDLDSYNEQFF

abundance: -
d_gene: -
v_gene: TRBV9
j_gene: TRBJ1-2
CDR3nt: TGTGCCAGCAGCGGACGACCGGTTGATGGCTACACCTTC
CDR3aa: CASSGRPVDGYTF

abundance: -
d_gene: -
v_gene: TRBV29-1
j_gene: TRBJ1-1
CDR3nt: TGCAGCGTTGGGTCAGTCCCTGAAGCTTTCTTT
CDR3aa: CSVGSVPEAFF

abundance: -
d_gene: TRBD1
v_gene: TRBV7-3
j_gene: TRBJ2-7
CDR3nt: TGTGCCAGCAGCTCGACAGGGGGCAACGAGCAGTACTTC
CDR3aa: CASSSTGGNEQYF

abundance: few
d_gene: TRBD2
v_gene: TRBV4-2
j_gene: TRBJ2-7
CDR3nt: TGTGCCAGCAGCCAAGGGGGTAGCGGGGAGCCAGACGAGCAGTACTTC
CDR3aa: CASSQGGSGEPDEQYF

abundance: -
d_gene: -
v_gene: TRBV7-9
j_gene: TRBJ2-5
CDR3nt: TGTGCCAGCAGCTTAGATGGTGCCTTCCAAGAGACCCAGTACTTC
CDR3aa: CASSLDGAFQETQYF

abundance: -
d_gene: TRBD1
v_gene: TRBV6-5
j_gene: TRBJ1-2
CDR3nt: TGTGCCAGCAGTCCGGACAGGGTTGATGGCTACACCTTC
CDR3aa: CASSPDRVDGYTF

abundance: -
d_gene: -
v_gene: TRBV19
j_gene: TRBJ1-1
CDR3nt: TGTGCCAGTAGTATTGCACAGGGATCTGAAGCTTTCTTT
CDR3aa: CASSIAQGSEAFF

abundance: -
d_gene: TRBD1
v_gene: TRBV27
j_gene: TRBJ2-7
CDR3nt: TGTGCCAGCAGTTTAGAGGGGGCCTCCTACGAGCAGTACTTC
CDR3aa: CASSLEGASYEQYF

abundance: -
d_gene: -
v_gene: TRBV6-1
j_gene: TRBJ2-3
CDR3nt: TGTGCCAGCAGTGAAGGAAGGGGTTGGACGCAGTATTTT
CDR3aa: CASSEGRGWTQYF

abundance: -
d_gene: -
v_gene: TRBV3-1/TRBV3-2
j_gene: TRBJ1-5
CDR3nt: TGTGCCAGCAGCCCCAGGGTGACACAGGAGCATAGCAATCAGCCCCAGCATTTT
CDR3aa: CASSPRVTQEHSNQPQHF

abundance: -
d_gene: -
v_gene: TRBV21-1
j_gene: TRBJ1-2
CDR3nt: TGTGCCAGCAGCAAAGCGCTGAGTCCCGGGACAGGGAGGGGCTACACCTTC
CDR3aa: CASSKALSPGTGRGYTF

abundance: -
d_gene: TRBD1
v_gene: TRBV19
j_gene: TRBJ2-1
CDR3nt: TGTGCCAGTAGTCAGGACAGGGGCTCCTACAATGAGCAGTTCTTC
CDR3aa: CASSQDRGSYNEQFF

abundance: -
d_gene: -
v_gene: TRBV29-1
j_gene: TRBJ2-2
CDR3nt: TGCAGCGTCGAAAGTTTGGCAGGGATATACACCGGGGAGCTGTTTTTT
CDR3aa: CSVESLAGIYTGELFF

abundance: -
d_gene: -
v_gene: TRBV27
j_gene: TRBJ2-2
CDR3nt: TGTGCCAGCAGTTCTCGGAACACCGGGGAGCTGTTTTTT
CDR3aa: CASSSRNTGELFF

abundance: -
d_gene: -
v_gene: TRBV4-2
j_gene: TRBJ1-6
CDR3nt: TGTGCCAGCAGCCAAGAGGGCAAATCACCCCTCCACTTT
CDR3aa: CASSQEGKSPLHF

abundance: -
d_gene: -
v_gene: TRBV29-1
j_gene: TRBJ1-2
CDR3nt: TGCAGCGTCGCTAAAGGACAGTCTAATGGCTACACCTTC
CDR3aa: CSVAKGQSNGYTF

abundance: once
d_gene: -
v_gene: TRBV5-1
j_gene: TRBJ1-2
CDR3nt: TGCGCCAGCAGACCACCCGAAGGGGGACTATATGGCTACACCTTC
CDR3aa: CASRPPEGGLYGYTF

abundance: -
d_gene: -
v_gene: TRBV7-2
j_gene: TRBJ2-5
CDR3nt: TGTGCCAGCAGCTTAATTACGACTCAAGAGACCCAGTACTTC
CDR3aa: CASSLITTQETQYF

abundance: -
d_gene: -
v_gene: TRBV19
j_gene: TRBJ2-3
CDR3nt: TGTGCCAGTAGTATTAGATCGGGCCTTAGCACAGATACGCAGTATTTT
CDR3aa: CASSIRSGLSTDTQYF

abundance: -
d_gene: -
v_gene: TRBV12-3/TRBV12-4
j_gene: TRBJ2-5
CDR3nt: TGTGCCAGCAGTTTTCTCACAGGGGAGACCCAGTACTTC
CDR3aa: CASSFLTGETQYF

abundance: -
d_gene: TRBD2
v_gene: TRBV7-8
j_gene: TRBJ2-5
CDR3nt: TGTGCCAGCAGCGCGGGACTAGCGGTTCAAGAGACCCAGTACTTC
CDR3aa: CASSAGLAVQETQYF

abundance: -
d_gene: -
v_gene: TRBV12-3/TRBV12-4
j_gene: TRBJ2-1
CDR3nt: TGTGCCAGCAGTCGACTACGTTGGGAGCAGTTCTTC
CDR3aa: CASSRLRWEQFF

abundance: -
d_gene: TRBD1
v_gene: TRBV9
j_gene: TRBJ2-7
CDR3nt: TGTGCCAGCAGCCCAGGGGACAGGGGCTACGAGCAGTACTTC
CDR3aa: CASSPGDRGYEQYF

abundance: -
d_gene: -
v_gene: TRBV3-1/TRBV3-2
j_gene: TRBJ2-3
CDR3nt: TGTGCCAGCAGCCAAGATGGGTCGGGCACAGATACGCAGTATTTT
CDR3aa: CASSQDGSGTDTQYF

abundance: -
d_gene: TRBD1
v_gene: TRBV28
j_gene: TRBJ1-2
CDR3nt: TGTGCCAGCAGTCCCCCCGGGACAGGGTTCAATGGCTACACCTTC
CDR3aa: CASSPPGTGFNGYTF

abundance: few
d_gene: -
v_gene: TRBV6-5
j_gene: TRBJ1-6
CDR3nt: TGTGCCAGCACTCCAGCGTATGATAATTCACCCCTCCACTTT
CDR3aa: CASTPAYDNSPLHF

abundance: -
d_gene: -
v_gene: TRBV5-1
j_gene: TRBJ1-3
CDR3nt: TGCGCCAGCAGCCCGGACCGACAAACGGCTGGAAACACCATATATTTT
CDR3aa: CASSPDRQTAGNTIYF

abundance: -
d_gene: TRBD2
v_gene: TRBV3-1/TRBV3-2
j_gene: TRBJ2-3
CDR3nt: TGTGCCAGCAGCTTGGGACTAGCGGGGGCATCAGATACGCAGTATTTT
CDR3aa: CASSLGLAGASDTQYF

abundance: -
d_gene: -
v_gene: TRBV5-5
j_gene: TRBJ2-5
CDR3nt: TGTGCCAGCAGCCAGTCGACTTGGGACGGGGAGACCCAGTACTTC
CDR3aa: CASSQSTWDGETQYF

abundance: -
d_gene: TRBD2
v_gene: TRBV5-5
j_gene: TRBJ2-6
CDR3nt: TGTGCCAGCAGCCTGTGGACTAGCGGGAGGATCTCTGGGGCCAACGTCCTGACTTTC
CDR3aa: CASSLWTSGRISGANVLTF

abundance: -
d_gene: -
v_gene: TRBV3-1/TRBV3-2
j_gene: TRBJ2-3
CDR3nt: TGTGCCAGCAGCCAAAGACCTAGCGGCACAGATACGCAGTATTTT
CDR3aa: CASSQRPSGTDTQYF

abundance: few
d_gene: -
v_gene: TRBV13
j_gene: TRBJ2-7
CDR3nt: TGTGCCAGCAGCTTTAGACTGAGCGACGCTAAAACCTACGAGCAGTACTTC
CDR3aa: CASSFRLSDAKTYEQYF

abundance: -
d_gene: TRBD1
v_gene: TRBV9
j_gene: TRBJ1-3
CDR3nt: TGTGCCAGCAGCTCCGGACAGGGGCAAGGTGGAAACACCATATATTTT
CDR3aa: CASSSGQGQGGNTIYF

abundance: -
d_gene: -
v_gene: TRBV27
j_gene: TRBJ1-5
CDR3nt: TGTGCCAGCAGTTTAGTTTCAGGGAGAAATCAGCCCCAGCATTTT
CDR3aa: CASSLVSGRNQPQHF

abundance: -
d_gene: -
v_gene: TRBV7-9
j_gene: TRBJ2-7
CDR3nt: TGTGCCAGCAGCCTAGGGGGGGAATCCTACGAGCAGTACTTC
CDR3aa: CASSLGGESYEQYF